One TCR beta chain is described in this entry. The antigen is not known. This CDR3 comprises 15 residues. The germline V gene encodes CDR1 SQVTM and CDR2 ANQGSEA. What made the TCR beta cDNA was 5'RACE template switching with UMIs. Reprocessing the 5' RACE reads, TCRdb reports a single entry for every CDR3 protein and omits DNA. The sample includes 400,000 to 450,000 distinct CDR3 sequences. The entry originates in a study of T cells expressing NK-cell markers. Study in general: Seropositivity for HCMV was found in seven of the eight sequenced donors, with one seronegative.

Study results and caveats: For four donors, these clonotypes were likewise the leading ones in the CD3+CD56-NKG2C+ fraction. More than 5 donors showed dominant NKG2C+ clonotypes comprising roughly 1.0-7.0% of their CD8+ T cells.

The source is a woman aged 18-70 years in good health. What was sequenced was blood T cells: a sorted CD56 or NKG2C T cell subset, CD4+ or CD8+ T cells, or bulk PBMC T cells (not recorded which). The chain links TRBV29-1 to TRBJ2-3; TCRdb picks TRBD2, but there is no DNA to check that call. The CDR3 region is CSVGLKRGGTDTQYF.